Listed here is a single T cell receptor (beta chain). The antigen remains undetermined. The source of the sample is a study of vaccination effects on CD4 cells after COVID-19. The wider study: Following the second dose by a median of 72 days, the post-vaccine samples were obtained. Approximately 2.2 million PBMC per well received approximately 9.4 IU/ml IL-2 and 8 to 10 ug/ml peptides in culture.

General study findings and limits: The vaccine-induced clones of healthy vaccinees included only 1 of 255 that cross-reacted with common cold coronaviruses.

Trimming left V 1 base short and J 12 bases short, with 19 bases between. Germline loops: CDR1 SGHTA, CDR2 FQGNSA. CDR3 length: 16 amino acids. The method was immunoSEQ multiplex PCR; TCRdb's version includes in-frame clones alone and lacks a portion of them. The sample gives 70,000 or so clones, 73% of which show up once; approximately 2.4% is in the top ten. Isolation of CD4+ T cells took place after 10 days of culture. Either the BNT162b2 or mRNA-1273 vaccine was given to participants in two doses. Half the medium was swapped for IL-2 medium on days 3 and 7. The specimen was CD4+ T cells from PBMCs cultured without peptide, collected after COVID-19 vaccination. V usage is TRBV7-2 and J usage is TRBJ1-6; D gene unclear. The sequence derives from a human donor who received a COVID-19 vaccine. This CDR3 reads CASSLDSGRLIEPLHF. Here the CDR3 DNA reads TGTGCCAGCAGCTTAGATAGTGGACGGTTAATCGAACCCCTCCACTTT.